One T cell receptor (beta chain) is described in this entry. The antigen it recognizes is unknown. One base away there is no much larger clone; base qualities are not given. Enrolling through a virtual design, the prospective study's participants ranged in age from roughly 18 to 89 years and lived across roughly 23 United States geographic areas. To assign participants to cohorts, the prospective study relied on clinical history that participants themselves reported in a screening survey and a study questionnaire. In the prospective study, whole blood, serum and a nasopharyngeal or oropharyngeal swab were collected from each participant by mobile phlebotomists. Prospective study participants could optionally give additional blood draws and questionnaires over an approximately 2-month period. Prospective study blood samples were shipped either frozen or at room temperature before DNA extraction. This entry belongs to a study of blood T cell repertoires in COVID-19 (dated by TCRdb to between 2020 and 2021). As for the study more broadly: Collaborator samples came from the United States, Italy and Spain and covered acute and convalescent phases of COVID-19. The material from the prospective study consisted of cDNA or gDNA derived from T cells, B-cell-depleted T cells, or PBMCs. The dataset comprised deeply sampled blood TCRbeta repertoires from subjects exposed to, actively infected with, or recovered from COVID-19. The repertoires were released in a freely available public database meant as a resource for research on the immune response to SARS-CoV-2. The samples were drawn from two sources: the first 160 participants of the ongoing ImmuneRACE study, and over 950 subjects contributed by 6 global collaborators. The sample metadata nearly always contained a de-identified subject ID, COVID-19 status, age in years and sex. Where available, HLA class I and class II types were taken from metadata supplied by the sample provider and were not determined by assay-based typing. The paper as a whole reports these results and caveats: The amount of clinical and demographic metadata varied by source and participant and was provided uncurated.

From V the trimming removes 5 bases and from J it removes 2 bases, while the gene matches leave 2 bases of the junction unaccounted for. The CDR3 runs 13 amino acids, cysteine and phenylalanine included. Left in the record is the CDR3 DNA by itself, 39 bases read in frame from the first base. CDR1 and CDR2, looked up from the germline V gene (reference sequence), are LNHDA and SQIVND. The immunoSEQ Assay, a bias-controlled multiplex PCR, was used to amplify TCRbeta CDR3 regions from genomic DNA. The original methods were these. Within the assay, amplification of reference gene primers was used to estimate how many nucleated cells each sample contained. To quantify the absolute abundance of each unique TCRbeta CDR3 rearrangement, sequence reads were collapsed and filtered. For each sample, productive Simpson clonality was calculated as the square root of Simpson's diversity index over productive rearrangements. The immuneACCESS repertoire file appears here via TCRdb, limited to in-frame rearrangements. These files lack a portion of the clones; in checked studies, under half of the deficit traces to unresolved V genes, and the cause of the others is not known. V and J calls and clone size are those listed in that table; D and trimming were worked out from the DNA. The sample data list around 250,000 clones, and 70% to 90% of these were observed just once. The ten biggest clones cover approximately 8.6% of the sample.

The receptor's source is a woman between 50 and 59 years old with acute COVID-19. The sequenced sample was PBMCs or T cells enriched from blood (not recorded which). Recombination joined TRBV19 with TRBJ2-5; TRBD1 matches 7 bases in the middle. The sequence in DNA is TGTGCCAGTAGTGTGGACAGGCAAGAGACCCAGTACTTC. This codes for CASSVDRQETQYF.